This entry features one T cell receptor (beta chain) sequence. This sample stems from a study of blood T cell repertoires in COVID-19. Study-level information: Samples representing acute and convalescent COVID-19 were sourced from the United States, Italy and Spain. From T cells, B-cell-depleted T cells, or PBMCs came the material, which was cDNA or gDNA.

Per germline, CDR1 SGHRS and CDR2 YFSETQ. Between the trimmed V and J ends, which lost 0 bases and 5 bases, there was a span of 8 bases. CDR3 length equals 13 residues. Original processing methods: How many nucleated cells were present was estimated from reference gene primer amplification. Profiled with immunoSEQ multiplex PCR; TCRdb holds only in-frame clones, not every one. The D gene and trimming were derived from the DNA, and the V and J assignments and clone size from that table. Here the sample spans 180,000 or so clones, around 87% being singletons. The genes are TRBV5-1 and TRBJ2-5; D is possibly TRBD2 (5 bases). Material for sequencing was peripheral blood. The TCR sequence derives from a man between 18 and 35 years old with acute or convalescent COVID-19. The CDR3, as DNA: TGCGCCAGCAGCTTGGGCGGGCCTGAGACCCAGTACTTC. Residues: CASSLGGPETQYF.